This TCR beta chain is from a study of blood T cell repertoires in COVID-19. For the study at large: Samples representing acute and convalescent COVID-19 were sourced from the United States, Italy and Spain.

As to this clone: A read error may account for a junction end that differs from germline.

The germline V gene has CDR1 SNHLY and CDR2 FYNNEI. The CDR3 contains 14 residues. In the study's own analysis: Cell counts per sample came from amplifying reference gene primers. TCRdb keeps only in-frame clones here, not all; method: immunoSEQ multiplex PCR. V and J calls and clone size are given by that table; D and trimming were obtained from the DNA. The sample records hundreds of thousands of clones, about 88% being singletons. The source of this sequence is a man aged 18 to 35 with COVID-19, enrolled during active disease. The V gene is TRBV2, the J gene TRBJ1-1; 8 nucleotides line up with TRBD1. The sequenced material came from peripheral blood. CDR3 region: CASSEDRGNTEAFF. The CDR3 nucleotides are TGTGCCAGCAGCGAAGACAGGGGGAACACTGAAGCTTTCTTT.